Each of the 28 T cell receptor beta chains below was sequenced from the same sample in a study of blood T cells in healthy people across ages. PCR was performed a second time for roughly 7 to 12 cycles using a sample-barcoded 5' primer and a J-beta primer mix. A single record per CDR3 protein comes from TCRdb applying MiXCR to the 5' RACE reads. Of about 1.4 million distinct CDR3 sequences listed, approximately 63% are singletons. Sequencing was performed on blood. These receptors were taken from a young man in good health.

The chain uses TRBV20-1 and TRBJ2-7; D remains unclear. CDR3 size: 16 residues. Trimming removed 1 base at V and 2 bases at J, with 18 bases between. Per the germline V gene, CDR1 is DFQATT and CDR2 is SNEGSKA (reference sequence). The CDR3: CSARVRGMGQTYEQYF. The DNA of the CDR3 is TGCAGTGCTAGAGTAAGAGGAATGGGCCAAACCTACGAGCAGTACTTC.

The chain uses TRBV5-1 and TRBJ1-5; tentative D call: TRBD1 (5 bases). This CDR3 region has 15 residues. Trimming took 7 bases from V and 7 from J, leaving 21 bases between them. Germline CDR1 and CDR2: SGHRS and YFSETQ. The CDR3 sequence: CASLLGRSREQPQHF. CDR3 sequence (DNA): TGCGCCAGCTTGCTTGGACGGAGCAGGGAACAGCCCCAGCATTTT. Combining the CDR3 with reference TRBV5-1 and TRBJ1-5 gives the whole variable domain KAGVTQTPRYLIKTRGQQVTLSCSPISGHRSVSWYQQTPGQGLQFLFEYFSETQRNKGNFPGRFSGRQFSNSRSEMNVSTLELGDSALYLCASLLGRSREQPQHFGDGTRLSIL.

CDR3: CASISSVYNEQFF. As DNA, the CDR3 is TGTGCCAGCATAAGTTCCGTTTACAATGAGCAGTTCTTC. The rearrangement links TRBV12-3 or TRBV12-4 to TRBJ2-1; D not certain. The CDR3 is 13 amino acids. The V gene lost 7 bases and the J gene lost 4 bases, with 11 bases spanning the gap.

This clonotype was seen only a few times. The CDR3 nucleotides are TGCAGTGCCATGTCACGGGAAAAACTGTTTTTT. This codes for CSAMSREKLFF. This sequence joins TRBV20-1 and TRBJ1-4; no clear D gene. CDR3 length: 11 residues. Trimming cost V 6 bases and J 8 bases, with 10 bases left between them. Per the germline V gene, CDR1 is DFQATT and CDR2 is SNEGSKA (reference sequence).

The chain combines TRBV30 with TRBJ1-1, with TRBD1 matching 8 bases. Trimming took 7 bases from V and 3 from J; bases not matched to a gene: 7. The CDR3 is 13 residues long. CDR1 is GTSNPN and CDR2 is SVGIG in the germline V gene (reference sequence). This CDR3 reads CASADREYTEAFF. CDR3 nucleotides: TGTGCCTCCGCGGACAGGGAATACACTGAAGCTTTCTTT.

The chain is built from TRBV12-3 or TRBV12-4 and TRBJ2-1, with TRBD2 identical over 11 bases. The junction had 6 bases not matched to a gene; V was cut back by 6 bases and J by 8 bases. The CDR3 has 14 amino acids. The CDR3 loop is CASRYSGGADEQFF. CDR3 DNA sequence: TGTGCCAGCAGATATAGCGGGGGGGCCGATGAGCAGTTCTTC.

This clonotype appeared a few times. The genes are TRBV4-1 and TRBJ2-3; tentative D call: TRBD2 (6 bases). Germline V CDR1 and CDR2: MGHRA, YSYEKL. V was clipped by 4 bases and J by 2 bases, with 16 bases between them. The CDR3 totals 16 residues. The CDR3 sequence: CASSRPPGLYTDTQYF. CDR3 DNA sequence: TGCGCCAGCAGCCGACCTCCGGGACTCTACACAGATACGCAGTATTTT.

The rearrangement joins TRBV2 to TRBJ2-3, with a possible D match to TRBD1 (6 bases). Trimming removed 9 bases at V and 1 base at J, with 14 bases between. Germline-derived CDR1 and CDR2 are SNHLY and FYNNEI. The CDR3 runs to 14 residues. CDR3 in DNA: TGTGCCAGGGGGGCGAGCGCCCGCACAGATACGCAGTATTTT. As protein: CARGASARTDTQYF.

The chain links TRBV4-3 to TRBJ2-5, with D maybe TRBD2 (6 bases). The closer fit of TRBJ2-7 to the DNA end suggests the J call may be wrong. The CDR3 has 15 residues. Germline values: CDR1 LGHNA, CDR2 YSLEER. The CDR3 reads CASSQDQLDYNEQYF. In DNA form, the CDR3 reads TGCGCCAGCAGCCAAGATCAATTGGACTACAACGAGCAGTACTTC.

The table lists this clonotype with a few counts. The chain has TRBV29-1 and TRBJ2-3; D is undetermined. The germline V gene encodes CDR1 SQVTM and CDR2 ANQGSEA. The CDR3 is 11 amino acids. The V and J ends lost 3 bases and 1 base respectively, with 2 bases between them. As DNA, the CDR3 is TGCAGCGTTGACCGCACAGATACGCAGTATTTT. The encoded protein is CSVDRTDTQYF.

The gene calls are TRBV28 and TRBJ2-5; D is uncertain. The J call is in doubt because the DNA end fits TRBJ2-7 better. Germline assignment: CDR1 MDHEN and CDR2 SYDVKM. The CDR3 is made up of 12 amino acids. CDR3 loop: CASSIEVGEQYF. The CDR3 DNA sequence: TGTGCCAGCAGTATCGAGGTAGGCGAGCAGTACTTC.

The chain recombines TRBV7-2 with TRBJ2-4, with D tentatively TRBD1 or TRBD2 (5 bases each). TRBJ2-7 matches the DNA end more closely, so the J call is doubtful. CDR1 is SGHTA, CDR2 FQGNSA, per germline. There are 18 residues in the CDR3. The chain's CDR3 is CASSFPLLGTPNPYEQYF. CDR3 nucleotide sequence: TGTGCCAGCAGCTTTCCCCTTCTAGGGACGCCGAACCCCTACGAGCAGTACTTC.

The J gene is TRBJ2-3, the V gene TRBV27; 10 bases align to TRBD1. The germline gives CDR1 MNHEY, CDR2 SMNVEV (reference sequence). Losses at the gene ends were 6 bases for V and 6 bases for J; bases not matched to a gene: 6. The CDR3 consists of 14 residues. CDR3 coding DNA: TGTGCCAGCAGAATTGGGACAGGGGTCGATACGCAGTATTTT. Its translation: CASRIGTGVDTQYF.

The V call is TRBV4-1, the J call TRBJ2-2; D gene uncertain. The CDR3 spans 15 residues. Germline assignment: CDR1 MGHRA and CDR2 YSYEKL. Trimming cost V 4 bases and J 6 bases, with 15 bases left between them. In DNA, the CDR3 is TGCGCCAGCAGCCGCAGACAAGGTACTGCCGGGGAGCTGTTTTTT. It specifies CASSRRQGTAGELFF.

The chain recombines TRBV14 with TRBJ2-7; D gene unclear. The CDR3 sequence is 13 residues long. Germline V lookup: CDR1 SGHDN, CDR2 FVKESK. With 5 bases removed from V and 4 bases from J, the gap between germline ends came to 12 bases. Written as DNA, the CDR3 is TGTGCCAGCAGCATCTTATCGGATTACGAGCAGTACTTC. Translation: CASSILSDYEQYF.

The chain's CDR3 is CASSLMSAGGDNEQFF. CDR3 nucleotide sequence: TGTGCCAGCAGCTTAATGTCTGCGGGAGGAGACAATGAGCAGTTCTTC. V and J are TRBV11-2 and TRBJ2-1; TRBD2 agrees at 8 bases. CDR1 and CDR2 (germline): SGHAT, FQNNGV. V was clipped by 2 bases and J by 5 bases; unmatched bases: 8. This CDR3 comprises 16 residues.

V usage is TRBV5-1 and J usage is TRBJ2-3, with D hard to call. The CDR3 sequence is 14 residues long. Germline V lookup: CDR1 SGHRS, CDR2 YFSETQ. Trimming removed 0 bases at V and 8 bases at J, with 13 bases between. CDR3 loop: CASSLDWQDGTQYF. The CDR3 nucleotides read TGCGCCAGCAGCTTGGATTGGCAGGACGGTACGCAGTATTTT. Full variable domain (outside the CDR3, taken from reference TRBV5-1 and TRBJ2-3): KAGVTQTPRYLIKTRGQQVTLSCSPISGHRSVSWYQQTPGQGLQFLFEYFSETQRNKGNFPGRFSGRQFSNSRSEMNVSTLELGDSALYLCASSLDWQDGTQYFGPGTRLTVL.

Here the CDR3 DNA reads TGTGCCAGCAGCCCCCTAATAGGCGAACTTTACTCCTACGAGCAGTACTTC. Amino acids: CASSPLIGELYSYEQYF. This rearrangement joins TRBV11-2 to TRBJ2-7; no firm D call. This CDR3 contains 17 residues. The germline V gene encodes CDR1 SGHAT and CDR2 FQNNGV. V lost 5 bases and J lost 0, with 20 bases in between.

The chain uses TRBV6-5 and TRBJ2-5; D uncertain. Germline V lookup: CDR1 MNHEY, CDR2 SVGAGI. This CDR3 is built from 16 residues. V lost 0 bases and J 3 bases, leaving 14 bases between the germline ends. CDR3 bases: TGTGCCAGCAGTTACTCAAGGCCGTCACCCAAAGAGACCCAGTACTTC. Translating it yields CASSYSRPSPKETQYF.

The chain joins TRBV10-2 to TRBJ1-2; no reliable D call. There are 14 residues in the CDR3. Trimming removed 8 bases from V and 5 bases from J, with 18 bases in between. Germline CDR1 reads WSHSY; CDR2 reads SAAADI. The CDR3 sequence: CASVDQGRAYGYTF. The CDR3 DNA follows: TGCGCCAGCGTCGATCAAGGGAGGGCGTATGGCTACACCTTC.

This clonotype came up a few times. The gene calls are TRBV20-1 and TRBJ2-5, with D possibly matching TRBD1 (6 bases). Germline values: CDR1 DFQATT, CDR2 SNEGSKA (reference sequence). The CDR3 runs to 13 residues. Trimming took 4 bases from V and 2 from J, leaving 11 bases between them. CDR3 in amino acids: CSATTGLQETQYF. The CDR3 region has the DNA TGCAGTGCTACTACAGGGCTTCAAGAGACCCAGTACTTC.

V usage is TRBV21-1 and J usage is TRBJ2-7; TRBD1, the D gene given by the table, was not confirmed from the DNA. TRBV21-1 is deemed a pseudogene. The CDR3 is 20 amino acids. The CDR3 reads CASTKRGGYPNRHKSYEQYF. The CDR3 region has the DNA TGTGCCAGCACGAAGCGGGGGGGCTATCCAAACCGACATAAAAGCTACGAGCAGTACTTC.

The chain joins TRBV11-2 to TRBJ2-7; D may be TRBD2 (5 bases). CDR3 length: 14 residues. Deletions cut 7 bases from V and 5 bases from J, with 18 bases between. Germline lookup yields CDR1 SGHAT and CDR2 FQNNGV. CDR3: CASTKPGEIHEQYF. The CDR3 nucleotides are TGTGCCAGCACGAAGCCCGGGGAGATCCACGAGCAGTACTTC.

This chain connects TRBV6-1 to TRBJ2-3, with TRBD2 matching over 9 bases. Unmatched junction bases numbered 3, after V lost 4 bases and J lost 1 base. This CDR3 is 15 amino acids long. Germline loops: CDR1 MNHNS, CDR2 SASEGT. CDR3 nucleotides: TGTGCCAGCAGTGGTAGCGGGAGAGGCACAGATACGCAGTATTTT. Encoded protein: CASSGSGRGTDTQYF.

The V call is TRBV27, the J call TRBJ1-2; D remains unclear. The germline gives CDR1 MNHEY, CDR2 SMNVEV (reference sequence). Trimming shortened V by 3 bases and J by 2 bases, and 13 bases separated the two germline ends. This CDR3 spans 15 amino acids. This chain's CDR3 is CASSFLTGGNYGYTF. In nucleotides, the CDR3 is TGTGCCAGCAGTTTCTTAACGGGCGGGAACTATGGCTACACCTTC.

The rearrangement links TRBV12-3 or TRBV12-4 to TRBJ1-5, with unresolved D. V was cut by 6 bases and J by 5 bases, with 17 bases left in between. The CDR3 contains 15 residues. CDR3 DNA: TGTGCCAGCAGCCCCGGGTCAACCGCGTATCAGCCCCAGCATTTT. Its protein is CASSPGSTAYQPQHF.

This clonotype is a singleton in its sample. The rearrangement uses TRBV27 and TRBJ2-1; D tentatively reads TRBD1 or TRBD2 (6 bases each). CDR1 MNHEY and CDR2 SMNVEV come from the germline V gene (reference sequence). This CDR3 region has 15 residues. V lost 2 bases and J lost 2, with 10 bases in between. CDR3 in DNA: TGTGCCAGCAGTTTAATGGGGGGCCCCTACAATGAGCAGTTCTTC. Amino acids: CASSLMGGPYNEQFF.

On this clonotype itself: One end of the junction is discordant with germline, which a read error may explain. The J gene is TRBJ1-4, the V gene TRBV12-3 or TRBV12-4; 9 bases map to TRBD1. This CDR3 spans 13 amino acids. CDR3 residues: CTSSPDRGVKLFF. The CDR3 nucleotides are TGTACCAGCAGTCCGGACAGGGGTGTGAAACTGTTTTTT.